What follows are 29 T cell receptor beta chains derived from one specimen sequenced in a study of blood T cell repertoires in COVID-19. Using immunoSEQ multiplex PCR, the repertoire was profiled, and TCRdb retains in-frame clones only, with some absent. This table has around 290,000 clones, around nine tenths appearing once. The sample consisted of PBMCs or T cells enriched from blood (not recorded which). The receptors here all came from a woman under 40 who had recovered from COVID-19.

The gene calls are TRBV7-9 and TRBJ2-1, with a weak D call TRBD1 (5 bases). Germline V gene sequence: CDR1 SEHNR, CDR2 FQNEAQ (reference sequence). V was trimmed by 5 bases and J by 2 bases, leaving 19 bases between them. This CDR3 region has 17 residues. Written as DNA, the CDR3 is TGTGCCAGCAGCAGGCGTTCAGCCAGGGAAACCTACAATGAGCAGTTCTTC. Protein: CASSRRSARETYNEQFF. Supplemented by reference TRBV7-9 and TRBJ2-1, the full variable domain reads DTGVSQNPRHKITKRGQNVTFRCDPISEHNRLYWYRQTLGQGPEFLTYFQNEAQLEKSRLLSDRFSAERPKGSFSTLEIQRTEQGDSAMYLCASSRRSARETYNEQFFGPGTRLTVL.

The chain uses TRBV6-2 or TRBV6-3 and TRBJ1-1; 7 bases align to TRBD1. CDR3 length equals 15 residues. Germline values: CDR1 MNHEY, CDR2 SVGEGT. With 1 base clipped from V and 1 base from J, the junction kept 3 bases outside the gene matches. As DNA, the CDR3 is TGTGCCAGCAGTTACTTGGGACAGCAGAACACTGAAGCTTTCTTT. Protein sequence: CASSYLGQQNTEAFF.

The chain uses TRBV11-2 and TRBJ2-1; tentatively, D is TRBD2 (6 bases). V was clipped by 2 bases and J by 0 bases, with 8 bases between them. Germline lookup yields CDR1 SGHAT and CDR2 FQNNGV. This CDR3 spans 15 amino acids. CDR3 nucleotides: TGTGCCAGCAGCTTAATCGGGAGCTCCTACAATGAGCAGTTCTTC. It encodes CASSLIGSSYNEQFF.

The rearrangement uses TRBV19 and TRBJ1-1; D is unclear. Germline CDR1 LNHDA, CDR2 SQIVND (reference sequence). The CDR3 has 14 residues. Deletions cut 3 bases from V and 4 bases from J, with 12 bases between. Here the CDR3 reads CASSILGLSTEAFF. CDR3 DNA sequence: TGTGCCAGTAGTATTCTGGGCCTTAGCACTGAAGCTTTCTTT.

The chain uses TRBV6-2 or TRBV6-3 and TRBJ2-3, with D perhaps TRBD1 (7 bases). The V gene lost 4 bases and the J gene lost 4 bases, with 9 bases spanning the gap. There are 13 residues in the CDR3. CDR1 MNHEY and CDR2 SVGEGT come from the germline V gene. The CDR3 DNA is TGTGCCAGCAGTTGGAGGGGGCCAGATACGCAGTATTTT. It yields the protein CASSWRGPDTQYF.

The V gene is TRBV10-3, the J gene TRBJ1-5, with D unclear. The CDR3 loop spans 12 amino acids. V gave up 6 bases and J gave up 3 bases, with 6 bases separating them. CDR1 and CDR2 from the germline V gene are ENHRY and SYGVKD. The CDR3 spells CAIRGTNQPQHF. In nucleotides, the CDR3 is TGTGCCATCAGGGGCACCAATCAGCCCCAGCATTTT.

The rearrangement uses TRBV9 and TRBJ1-2; 8 nucleotides align to TRBD1. Germline loops: CDR1 SGDLS, CDR2 YYNGEE. Losses at the gene ends were 3 bases for V and 4 bases for J; bases not matched to a gene: 5. CDR3 size: 14 residues. As DNA, the CDR3 is TGTGCCAGCAGCGAAGGACAGGGAAGCTATGGCTACACCTTC. Protein product: CASSEGQGSYGYTF.

This clone showed up just once. This sequence joins TRBV6-2 or TRBV6-3 and TRBJ2-1; a possible D gene is TRBD2 (6 bases). CDR3 length equals 11 residues. The ends were cut back, 4 bases at V and 13 bases at J, with 11 bases in the middle. CDR1 is MNHEY, CDR2 SVGEGT, per germline. The CDR3 DNA follows: TGTGCCAGCAGTTTCGCTAGCGAACAGTTCTTC. Translated: CASSFASEQFF.

Points on this clone: It is likely a read error, because the conserved phenylalanine at the end of the CDR3 is missing. It is unclear where the CDR3 begins or ends on the DNA, so no DNA is shown, and the CDR3 is as TCRdb lists it. The chain carries TRBV12-3 or TRBV12-4 and TRBJ1-3. The CDR3 length is 11 residues, termini included. CDR3 protein: CASRSSGAVVI.

V is TRBV15 and J is TRBJ2-3; no firm D call. The V gene's germline CDR1 is LNHNV and CDR2 YYDKDF (reference sequence). Deletions cut 0 bases from V and 0 bases from J, with 7 bases between. The CDR3 totals 15 residues. CDR3 protein: CATSREHQSTDTQYF. As DNA, the CDR3 is TGTGCCACCAGCAGAGAACACCAGAGCACAGATACGCAGTATTTT.

CDR3 bases: TGTGCCACCAGCGGAGGGACTAGCCGGAACAATGAGCAGTTCTTC. This encodes CATSGGTSRNNEQFF. This sequence joins TRBV15 and TRBJ2-1, with 9 nucleotides matching TRBD2. The J segment lost 5 bases and the V segment lost 5 bases, leaving 7 bases of the junction unmatched. CDR1 LNHNV and CDR2 YYDKDF come from the germline V gene (reference sequence). This CDR3 is built from 15 residues.

The J gene is TRBJ2-5, the V gene TRBV29-1; D may be TRBD1 (7 bases). The germline gives CDR1 SQVTM, CDR2 ANQGSEA. The CDR3 contains 16 residues. Trimming removed 0 bases from V and 5 bases from J, with 19 bases in between. The CDR3: CSVEDGRRGRGETQYF. The DNA for the CDR3 is TGCAGCGTTGAAGATGGAAGGAGGGGGCGTGGGGAGACCCAGTACTTC.

The chain links TRBV7-3 to TRBJ2-1; the D is unclear. Between the trimmed V and J ends, which lost 0 bases and 6 bases, there was a span of 12 bases. This CDR3 region has 15 residues. From germline, CDR1 is SGHTA and CDR2 FQGTGA. The CDR3 spells CASSLTRGRFNEQFF. CDR3 coding DNA: TGTGCCAGCAGCTTAACTAGAGGTCGCTTCAATGAGCAGTTCTTC.

V and J are TRBV7-3 and TRBJ2-2, with a tentative D call TRBD1 (5 bases). The CDR3 length is 15 residues. CDR1 SGHTA and CDR2 FQGTGA come from the germline V gene. With 5 bases removed from V and 3 bases from J, the gap between germline ends came to 13 bases. The CDR3 here is CASSLETGYTGELFF. The CDR3 DNA reads TGTGCCAGCAGCCTAGAAACAGGATACACCGGGGAGCTGTTTTTT.

V is TRBV5-1 and J is TRBJ2-2, with D possibly matching TRBD2 (6 bases). CDR1 is SGHRS and CDR2 is YFSETQ in the germline V gene. The length of the CDR3 is 15 residues. V lost 0 bases and J 4 bases, leaving 10 bases between the germline ends. CDR3 nucleotide sequence: TGCGCCAGCAGCTTGGCCGTCGGGGGCACCGGGGAGCTGTTTTTT. Translated: CASSLAVGGTGELFF.

CDR3 loop: CASSKRQGKAYEQYF. In DNA form, the CDR3 reads TGTGCCAGCAGCAAACGGCAGGGGAAAGCCTACGAGCAGTACTTC. The V gene is TRBV21-1, the J gene TRBJ2-7; the table's D call, TRBD1, was not checked against the DNA. TRBV21-1 is reported as a pseudogene. This CDR3 region has 15 residues.

The genes are TRBV3-1 (or the pseudogene TRBV3-2) and TRBJ1-5; a weak D match, TRBD1 (6 bases). The CDR3 loop spans 13 amino acids. V dropped 1 base and J dropped 6 bases, with 7 bases sitting between them. Germline V gene data show CDR1 as LGHDT and CDR2 as YNNKEL (reference sequence). CDR3 in DNA: TGTGCCAGCAGCCAAGGGACAGTTCAGCCCCAGCATTTT. It translates to CASSQGTVQPQHF.

CDR3 residues: CASSFGTGGILQETQYF. The DNA for the CDR3 is TGCGCCAGCAGCTTTGGGACAGGGGGCATATTACAAGAGACCCAGTACTTC. V usage is TRBV5-1 and J usage is TRBJ2-5; 12 bases match TRBD1. In germline, CDR1 is SGHRS, CDR2 YFSETQ. V shed 2 bases and J 2 bases; nucleotides not matched to a gene: 7. The CDR3 sequence is 17 residues long.

The chain employs TRBV27 and TRBJ1-4, with D tentatively TRBD1 (6 bases). Per the germline V gene, CDR1 is MNHEY and CDR2 is SMNVEV (reference sequence). The CDR3 is 18 amino acids. V lost 4 bases to trimming and J lost 0 bases, with 18 bases between them. The CDR3 reads CASSSPGHGHPTNEKLFF. Written as DNA, the CDR3 is TGTGCCAGCAGTTCGCCGGGACACGGACACCCAACTAATGAAAAACTGTTTTTT.

V is TRBV7-3 and J is TRBJ2-1; D is ambiguous. Germline CDR1 is SGHTA and CDR2 is FQGTGA. Trimming took 5 bases from V and 6 from J, leaving 8 bases between them. The CDR3 loop spans 12 amino acids. The CDR3 here is CASSRGGNEQFF. The CDR3 region has the DNA TGTGCCAGCAGCCGCGGTGGCAATGAGCAGTTCTTC.

This clone was found once. This chain connects TRBV5-1 to TRBJ2-5, with 7 nucleotides matching TRBD1. From germline, CDR1 is SGHRS and CDR2 YFSETQ. The trim removed 4 bases at V and 2 bases at J, leaving 5 bases unmatched. There are 14 residues in the CDR3. CDR3 nucleotides: TGCGCCAGCAGCCCGGGACAGCCGCAAGAGACCCAGTACTTC. Its translation: CASSPGQPQETQYF.

The sample holds one count of this clone. The chain recombines TRBV5-1 with TRBJ2-3, with 8 bases aligning to TRBD2. The J segment lost 2 bases and the V segment lost 3 bases, leaving 8 bases of the junction unmatched. Germline CDR1 SGHRS, CDR2 YFSETQ. There are 16 residues in the CDR3. Written as DNA, the CDR3 is TGCGCCAGCAGCTCGGGTAGCGGGACCTACACAGATACGCAGTATTTT. Residues: CASSSGSGTYTDTQYF.

This clone was recorded at least ten times. J is TRBJ2-3 and V is TRBV28, with 14 bases identical to TRBD2. Trimming cost V 7 bases and J 4 bases; bases outside gene matches: 13. This CDR3 is built from 18 residues. Looked up from germline, CDR1 is MDHEN and CDR2 is SYDVKM. CDR3 sequence reads: CASKGLAGVATSPDTQYF. CDR3 in DNA: TGTGCCAGCAAGGGACTAGCGGGAGTCGCCACATCCCCAGATACGCAGTATTTT.

J is TRBJ2-5 and V is TRBV20-1, with 9 bases lining up with TRBD2. The germline V gene encodes CDR1 DFQATT and CDR2 SNEGSKA (reference sequence). J gave up 3 bases and V 3 bases, and 5 bases lay outside the gene matches. The CDR3 extends over 14 amino acids. The CDR3 spells CSASIGLAKETQYF. CDR3 coding DNA: TGCAGTGCTAGTATCGGACTAGCGAAAGAGACCCAGTACTTC.

This clone was seen only a few times. The rearrangement joins TRBV7-2 to TRBJ1-6; D is ambiguous. CDR3 length: 15 amino acids. The germline V and J ends were trimmed by 4 bases and 5 bases, with 12 bases remaining between them. From germline, CDR1 is SGHTA and CDR2 FQGNSA. The CDR3 reads CASSSGIGNNSPLHF. CDR3 DNA: TGTGCCAGCAGCTCGGGAATCGGCAATAATTCACCCCTCCACTTT. Together with reference TRBV7-2 and TRBJ1-6, the CDR3 gives the full variable domain: GAGVSQSPSNKVTEKGKDVELRCDPISGHTALYWYRQSLGQGLEFLIYFQGNSAPDKSGLPSDRFSAERTGGSVSTLTIQRTQQEDSAVYLCASSSGIGNNSPLHFGNGTRLTVT.

The chain employs TRBV6-5 and TRBJ1-6, with 8 bases fitting TRBD1. With 6 bases clipped from V and 8 bases from J, the junction kept 0 bases outside the gene matches. Germline lookup yields CDR1 MNHEY and CDR2 SVGAGI. The length of the CDR3 is 12 residues. CDR3 in DNA: TGTGCCAGCAGACAGGGGGATTCACCCCTCCACTTT. The encoded protein is CASRQGDSPLHF.

This chain connects TRBV7-8 to TRBJ2-1, with 11 bases that match TRBD2. Trimming at V came to 5 bases and at J to 3 bases, leaving 9 bases not matched to a gene. This CDR3 is 17 amino acids long. Germline V gives CDR1 SGHVS, CDR2 FQNEAQ. The CDR3 sequence: CASSLLAGGPIYNEQFF. The CDR3 nucleotides read TGTGCCAGCAGCCTCTTAGCGGGAGGGCCTATCTACAATGAGCAGTTCTTC.

The CDR3 coding sequence is TGTGCCAGTAGTCTACGCCGGCGGGACAGGCCCTTCAATGAGCAGTTCTTC. Translating it yields CASSLRRRDRPFNEQFF. The rearrangement links TRBV19 to TRBJ2-1; 8 nucleotides match TRBD1. With 5 bases clipped from V and 6 bases from J, the junction kept 15 bases outside the gene matches. The CDR3 is 17 amino acids. Germline CDR1 and CDR2: LNHDA and SQIVND (reference sequence).

V is TRBV6-2 or TRBV6-3 and J is TRBJ2-5; the D is unclear. This CDR3 is built from 15 residues. Germline CDR1 and CDR2: MNHEY and SVGEGT. Trimming shortened V by 3 bases and J by 5 bases, and 16 bases separated the two germline ends. The CDR3 DNA is TGTGCCAGCAGTTATGCACCAGAAGGCGGCGAGACCCAGTACTTC. Protein: CASSYAPEGGETQYF.